This T cell receptor beta chain was captured in a study of shared clonotypes between healthy human individuals. Background on the study: Researchers assigned three CD4 naive, three CD4 memory, two CD8 naive and one CD8 memory plate to each donor. Overall study findings and caveats: Estimated richness was generally greater in naive than memory subsets.

As defined, naive CD8 cells were CD45RO-negative and positively selected for CCR7, with terminally differentiated effector memory CD45RA+ cells excluded. Every contributor of samples was a Caucasian grown-up residing in Nashville, Tennessee. Points on this clone: Its specificity is unknown.

The authors ran the assay at deep level. Assay used: immunoSEQ multiplex PCR; TCRdb lists only in-frame clones, some missing. This sample yields roughly 1,800,000 clones, of which less than 95% are seen a single time; approximately 1.2% belongs to the top ten. Germline V gives CDR1 SQVTM, CDR2 ANQGSEA. The CDR3 is made up of 14 amino acids. The germline V and J ends were trimmed by 4 bases and 0 bases, with 13 bases remaining between them. The receptor was isolated from a man younger than 30 in good health. Input material: naive CD8+ T cells sorted from blood. The chain couples TRBV29-1 to TRBJ2-7; perhaps TRBD2 as D (6 bases). The CDR3: CSVVGRGSSYEQYF. CDR3 bases: TGCAGCGTTGTGGGTCGGGGGAGCTCCTACGAGCAGTACTTC.